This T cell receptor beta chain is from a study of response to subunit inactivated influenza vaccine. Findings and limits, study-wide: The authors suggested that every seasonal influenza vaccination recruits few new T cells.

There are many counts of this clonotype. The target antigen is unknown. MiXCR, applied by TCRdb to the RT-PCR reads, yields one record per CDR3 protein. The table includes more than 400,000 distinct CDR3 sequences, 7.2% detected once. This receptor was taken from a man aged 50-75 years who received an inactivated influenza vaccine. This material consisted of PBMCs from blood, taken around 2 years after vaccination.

Here the CDR3 reads CASSPDSLGTDTQYF. In DNA, the CDR3 is TGTGCCAGCAGCCCGGACTCGTTGGGCACAGATACGCAGTATTTT. The J gene is TRBJ2-3, the V gene TRBV7-2, with D perhaps matching TRBD2 (5 bases). Trimming cost V 5 bases and J 1 base, with 13 bases left between them. From germline, CDR1 is SGHTA and CDR2 FQGNSA. The CDR3 length is 15 residues.